This is a list of T cell receptor beta chains from one sample in a study of T cell changes during pregnancy in multiple sclerosis. Assay: immunoSEQ multiplex PCR; the TCRdb copy retains only in-frame clones and omits some. The sample has about 93,000 clones, 91% seen once; the top ten hold about 1.6%. The source was peripheral blood, collected after pregnancy. The receptors here all came from a female donor in good health, enrolled as a control in a pregnancy study. Both conserved end residues are part of each CDR3. Fields, in order: D gene, V gene, J gene, clone size, CDR3 DNA, CDR3 protein. D genes are given only for firm matches. Only part of the rows carry a size: once, few, many, or a class if the clone is expanded.

NA	TRBV6-6	TRBJ2-7	NA	TGTGCCAGCAAAATCGGAGGGGGCACCTACGAGCAGTACTTC	CASKIGGGTYEQYF
TRBD2	TRBV9	TRBJ2-3	NA	TGTGCCAGCAGCGTAGGGAGCGGGAGGACAGATACGCAGTATTTT	CASSVGSGRTDTQYF
TRBD1	TRBV7-2	TRBJ2-3	NA	TGTGCCAGCAGCTCGGACAGGGTTTTTGTAGATACGCAGTATTTT	CASSSDRVFVDTQYF
TRBD1	TRBV6-1	TRBJ2-1	NA	TGTGCCAGCAGTCGACAGGGGGGATACAATGAGCAGTTCTTC	CASSRQGGYNEQFF
TRBD1	TRBV7-9	TRBJ2-7	NA	TGTGCCAGCAGCTTAGCTGGGACAGGGAGCTCCTACGAGCAGTACTTC	CASSLAGTGSSYEQYF
NA	TRBV27	TRBJ2-3	NA	TGTGCCAGCAGTTTACGTGCCTACTCTAGCACAGATACGCAGTATTTT	CASSLRAYSSTDTQYF
NA	TRBV5-1	TRBJ2-3	once	TGCGCCAGCAGAGAGGGGGGGCAAGATACGCAGTATTTT	CASREGGQDTQYF
NA	TRBV25-1	TRBJ1-2	NA	TGTGCCAGCAGTGAACCCTCCCGTGGCTACACCTTC	CASSEPSRGYTF
NA	TRBV7-2	TRBJ2-3	NA	TGTGCCAGCAGCTTTGGCCCTCAGACGCAGTATTTT	CASSFGPQTQYF
NA	TRBV14	TRBJ2-2	NA	TGTGCCAGCAGCCAGATGGGACTGACGAACACCGGGGAGCTGTTTTTT	CASSQMGLTNTGELFF
TRBD1	TRBV19	TRBJ2-3	NA	TGTGCCAGTAGTACGGGACAGGGCCTAGATACGCAGTATTTT	CASSTGQGLDTQYF
NA	TRBV7-9	TRBJ2-2	NA	TGTGCCAGCAGCTCCACAGGGAGGGACACCGGGGAGCTGTTTTTT	CASSSTGRDTGELFF
TRBD1	TRBV5-5	TRBJ2-3	NA	TGTGCCAGCAGCTTGTCTGACAGGGGGCCAGATACGCAGTATTTT	CASSLSDRGPDTQYF
TRBD1	TRBV6-1	TRBJ1-5	NA	TGTGCCAGCAGTGTCCGGGACAGGGGCAATCAGCCCCAGCATTTT	CASSVRDRGNQPQHF
TRBD2	TRBV5-5	TRBJ2-2	NA	TGTGCCAGCAGCTCGGAGCGGGGGTCCACCGGGGAGCTGTTTTTT	CASSSERGSTGELFF
TRBD2	TRBV6-6	TRBJ2-3	NA	TGTGCCAGCAGTTATCCGGCTAGCGGTGACACAGATACGCAGTATTTT	CASSYPASGDTDTQYF
TRBD1	TRBV27	TRBJ1-6	few	TGTGCCAGCAGAAGACAGGGAGCACCCCTCCACTTT	CASRRQGAPLHF
NA	TRBV5-1	TRBJ2-5	NA	TGCGCCAGCAGCTTGGGAGGGACCCAGTACTTC	CASSLGGTQYF
TRBD1	TRBV19	TRBJ1-1	NA	TGTGCCAGTAGTCCTCAGGACAGGTCGAACACTGAAGCTTTCTTT	CASSPQDRSNTEAFF
NA	TRBV6-5	TRBJ2-1	NA	TGTGCCAGCAGTTTACGGGAAGAGCAGTTCTTC	CASSLREEQFF
NA	TRBV28	TRBJ2-7	NA	TGTGCCAGCACCGGACAGCCCTACGAGCAGTACTTC	CASTGQPYEQYF
NA	TRBV10-3	TRBJ2-1	NA	TGTGCCATCACCGACAGAGGGGGAAATGAGCAGTTCTTC	CAITDRGGNEQFF
NA	TRBV2	TRBJ1-1	NA	TGTGCCAGCAGTGAAACAATTCGACAGAACACTGAAGCTTTCTTT	CASSETIRQNTEAFF
NA	TRBV6-5	TRBJ1-3	NA	TGTGCCAGCAGTTACTCGGGGGGGAGTGGAAACACCATATATTTT	CASSYSGGSGNTIYF
TRBD1	TRBV14	TRBJ2-5	NA	TGTGCCAGCAGCCCACGACAGGGGAGGGAGACCCAGTACTTC	CASSPRQGRETQYF
NA	TRBV11-1	TRBJ1-6	NA	TGTGCCAGCAGCATGCGGTGTGGTTCACCCCTCCACTTT	CASSMRCGSPLHF
TRBD2	TRBV4-3	TRBJ2-1	NA	TGCGCCAGCAGCCGAAGTAGGGTGACTAGCGGGGGCCAGGGGAACAATGAGCAGTTCTTC	CASSRSRVTSGGQGNNEQFF
NA	TRBV30	TRBJ1-1	NA	TGTGCCTGGAGTTACGGGGGGAACACTGAAGCTTTCTTT	CAWSYGGNTEAFF
TRBD2	TRBV4-2	TRBJ2-1	NA	TGTGCCAGCAGTAGTCGCGGGGGGGCTGGTTACAATGAGCAGTTCTTC	CASSSRGGAGYNEQFF
NA	TRBV28	TRBJ2-5	NA	TGTGCCAGCAGCTCCTTGACGGTGAGGGGGCAAGAGACCCAGTACTTC	CASSSLTVRGQETQYF
NA	TRBV28	TRBJ2-7	NA	TGTGCCAGCAGTTTAGGCAGGGATGCCTCCTACGAGCAGTACTTC	CASSLGRDASYEQYF
NA	TRBV27	TRBJ1-2	NA	TGTGCCAGCAGTCCCAGAGGGTACTATGGCTACACCTTC	CASSPRGYYGYTF
NA	TRBV9	TRBJ2-7	NA	TGTGCCAGCAGCCCCTACGATGAATCCTACGAGCAGTACTTC	CASSPYDESYEQYF
NA	TRBV28	TRBJ2-7	NA	TGTGCCAGCAGTTTTCAGGGTTTTTCGTACGAGCAGTACTTC	CASSFQGFSYEQYF
TRBD1	TRBV5-1	TRBJ2-7	NA	TGCGCCAGCAGCTCGGGACAGACCAACGAGCAGTACTTC	CASSSGQTNEQYF
NA	TRBV7-9	TRBJ1-2	NA	TGTGCCAGCAGGGCACCCCTCGGACATGATGGCTACACCTTC	CASRAPLGHDGYTF
NA	TRBV7-3	TRBJ2-7	NA	TGTGCCAGCAGCATCATAGCGAGCTCCTACGAGCAGTACTTC	CASSIIASSYEQYF
NA	TRBV28	TRBJ1-1	NA	TGTGCCAGCACCCGAGGCGAAACTGAAGCTTTCTTT	CASTRGETEAFF
NA	TRBV27	TRBJ1-5	NA	TGTGCCAGCAGTCGACATAACAATCAGCCCCAGCATTTT	CASSRHNNQPQHF
TRBD1	TRBV7-9	TRBJ1-2	NA	TGTGCCAGCAGCGTGGTGGGACAGGGTGTGAATGGCTACACCTTC	CASSVVGQGVNGYTF
NA	TRBV4-1	TRBJ1-4	NA	TGCGCCAGCAGCCAAGCCGGACTCGGACAGATAGTAAAACTGTTTTTT	CASSQAGLGQIVKLFF
TRBD2	TRBV7-3	TRBJ2-3	NA	TGTGCCAGCAGCTATAGCGGGGATCTTGATACGCAGTATTTT	CASSYSGDLDTQYF
TRBD2	TRBV15	TRBJ2-1	NA	TGTGCCACCAGCGGAGGGACTAACTCCTACAATGAGCAGTTCTTC	CATSGGTNSYNEQFF
NA	TRBV2	TRBJ1-1	NA	TGTGCCAGCTTCAGGGAGAACACTGAAGCTTTCTTT	CASFRENTEAFF
TRBD1	TRBV29-1	TRBJ1-2	NA	TGCAGCGTTGAACCCGGACAGGGGATCTATGGCTACACCTTC	CSVEPGQGIYGYTF
NA	TRBV9	TRBJ1-2	NA	TGTGCCAGCAGCGGAGGGGGCTACACCTTC	CASSGGGYTF
NA	TRBV5-8	TRBJ2-2	NA	TGTGCCAGCAGGCGACAAGGGGCCGCAAACACCGGGGAGCTGTTTTTT	CASRRQGAANTGELFF
TRBD2	TRBV6-5	TRBJ2-1	NA	TGTGCCAGCAGTAAGAGCGGGGGGGCTTATGAGCAGTTCTTC	CASSKSGGAYEQFF
TRBD2	TRBV5-1	TRBJ2-2	NA	TGCGCCAGCAGCTTGAGTGTAGCGGGGGGGCCGACCGGGGAGCTGTTTTTT	CASSLSVAGGPTGELFF
NA	TRBV18	TRBJ2-6	NA	TGTGCCAGCTCACCTCTCCCTATCTCTGGGGCTAACGTCCTGACTTTC	CASSPLPISGANVLTF
NA	TRBV19	TRBJ1-2	NA	TGTGCCAGTAGTATAACCCCCGCCACTTATGGCTACACCTTC	CASSITPATYGYTF